The table lists the clone carrying this T cell receptor beta chain with a count of one. Clones were read by immunoSEQ multiplex PCR, and TCRdb kept only the in-frame ones, dropping some. The sample has 250,000 to 300,000 clones; just over 85% are singletons. This sample is drawn from a study of blood T cell repertoires in COVID-19. Study as a whole: Sources were T cells, B-cell-depleted T cells, or PBMCs; the material itself was cDNA or gDNA.

The germline V gene encodes CDR1 LGHNA and CDR2 YSLEER. V lost 3 bases, J lost 4 bases, and 15 bases lay in between. This CDR3 is 15 amino acids long. This receptor was taken from a woman aged 25 to 39 with active or convalescent COVID-19. The sample was peripheral blood. This sequence joins TRBV4-3 and TRBJ1-2, with D maybe TRBD1 (5 bases). The CDR3 loop is CASSQTPGQGYGYTF. CDR3 sequence (DNA): TGCGCCAGCAGCCAGACTCCCGGGCAGGGCTATGGCTACACCTTC.